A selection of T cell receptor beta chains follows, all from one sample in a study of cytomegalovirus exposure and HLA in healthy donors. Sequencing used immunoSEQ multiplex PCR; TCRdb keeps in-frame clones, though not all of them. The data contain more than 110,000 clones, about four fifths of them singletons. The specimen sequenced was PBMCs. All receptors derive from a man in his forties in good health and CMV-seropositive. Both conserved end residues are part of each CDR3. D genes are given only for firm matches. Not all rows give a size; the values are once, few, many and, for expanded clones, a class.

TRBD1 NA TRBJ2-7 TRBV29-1 CSVSGDRGFNEQYF TGCAGCGTGAGCGGGGACAGGGGGTTCAACGAGCAGTACTTC
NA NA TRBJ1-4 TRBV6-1 CASSEPGQLGIF TGTGCCAGCAGTGAACCAGGACAGCTTGGCATTTTT
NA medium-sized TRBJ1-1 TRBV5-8 CASSFEYTEAFF TGTGCCAGCAGCTTCGAGTACACTGAAGCTTTCTTT
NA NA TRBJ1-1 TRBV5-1 CASSLVTANTEAFF TGCGCCAGCAGCTTGGTCACAGCGAACACTGAAGCTTTCTTT
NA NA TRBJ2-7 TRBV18 CASSPTGSITYEQYF TGTGCCAGCTCACCAACAGGGTCCATAACCTACGAGCAGTACTTC
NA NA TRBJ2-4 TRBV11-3 CASSLVAGNIQYF TGTGCCAGCAGCTTAGTAGCTGGAAACATTCAGTACTTC
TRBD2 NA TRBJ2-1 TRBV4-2 CASSQDRAGTHYEQFF TGTGCCAGCAGCCAAGATCGAGCGGGAACGCACTATGAGCAGTTCTTC
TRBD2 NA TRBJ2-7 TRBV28 CASSLYSSGTLPYF TGTGCCAGCAGTTTATACAGTAGCGGGACGTTGCCGTACTTC
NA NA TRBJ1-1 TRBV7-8 CASRKTGNTEAFF TGTGCCAGCAGAAAAACAGGAAACACTGAAGCTTTCTTT
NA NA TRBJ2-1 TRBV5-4 CASSKGGAEAYNEQFF TGTGCCAGCAGCAAAGGGGGAGCGGAAGCCTACAATGAGCAGTTCTTC
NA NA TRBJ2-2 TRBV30 CAGPGGGGTGELFF TGTGCCGGCCCGGGGGGCGGGGGCACCGGGGAGCTGTTTTTT
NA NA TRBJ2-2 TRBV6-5 CASSESRGYGELFF TGTGCCAGCAGTGAATCTCGCGGGTACGGGGAGCTGTTTTTT
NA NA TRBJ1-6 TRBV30 CAWSVLGLGSPLHF TGTGCCTGGAGTGTACTGGGGCTTGGTTCACCCCTCCACTTT
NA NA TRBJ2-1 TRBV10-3 CAISESEGSRQFF TGTGCCATCAGTGAGTCGGAGGGGAGTCGTCAGTTCTTC
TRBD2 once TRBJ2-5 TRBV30 CAWSVAAGGTETQYF TGTGCCTGGAGTGTTGCAGCGGGGGGGACCGAGACCCAGTACTTC
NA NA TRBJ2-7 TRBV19 CASTDRAGTYEQYF TGTGCCAGTACCGACAGGGCGGGAACCTACGAGCAGTACTTC
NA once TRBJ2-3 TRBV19 CASRQNTDTQYF TGTGCCAGCCGACAAAACACAGATACGCAGTATTTT
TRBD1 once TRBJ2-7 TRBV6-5 CASKQGAGVAYEQYF TGTGCCAGCAAACAGGGGGCGGGAGTGGCCTACGAGCAGTACTTC
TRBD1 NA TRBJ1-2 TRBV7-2 CASTAGQGADGYTF TGTGCCAGCACGGCGGGACAGGGTGCTGATGGCTACACCTTC
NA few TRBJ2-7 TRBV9 CASSVGSGHLYEQYF TGTGCCAGCAGCGTAGGCTCGGGACATCTCTACGAGCAGTACTTC
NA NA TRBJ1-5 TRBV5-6 CASSLGGNSNQPQHF TGTGCCAGCAGCCTCGGCGGTAATAGCAATCAGCCCCAGCATTTT
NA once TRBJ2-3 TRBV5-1 CASSRSTAASTDTQYF TGCGCCAGCAGCCGGTCGACAGCAGCAAGCACAGATACGCAGTATTTT
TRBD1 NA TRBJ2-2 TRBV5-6 CASSLRQGITGELFF TGTGCCAGCAGCTTGCGACAGGGGATAACCGGGGAGCTGTTTTTT
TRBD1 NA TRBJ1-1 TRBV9 CASSARQGYEAFF TGTGCCAGCAGCGCCCGACAGGGCTATGAAGCTTTCTTT
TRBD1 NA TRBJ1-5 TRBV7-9 CSSSAGQTNQPQHF TGTTCCAGCAGCGCGGGACAGACTAATCAGCCCCAGCATTTT
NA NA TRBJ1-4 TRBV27 CASSRWGADEKLFF TGTGCCAGCAGTCGCTGGGGCGCGGATGAAAAACTGTTTTTT
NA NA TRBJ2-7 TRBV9 CASSVGRGSGYEQYF TGTGCCAGCAGCGTAGGGCGGGGTAGTGGCTACGAGCAGTACTTC
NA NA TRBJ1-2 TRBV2 CASSLSQGYYGYTF TGTGCCAGCAGTCTGTCGCAGGGGTACTATGGCTACACCTTC
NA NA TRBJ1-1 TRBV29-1 CSVAHPNTLEDSFGFGLVAEAFF TGCAGCGTTGCCCATCCGAACACCCTAGAAGACTCATTTGGATTTGGCCTTGTAGCTGAAGCTTTCTTT
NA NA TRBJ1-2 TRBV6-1 CALFGQTSNYGYTF TGTGCACTGTTTGGACAGACATCTAACTATGGCTACACCTTC
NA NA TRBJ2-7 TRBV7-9 CSSSNNEQYF TGTTCCAGCAGCAACAACGAGCAGTACTTC
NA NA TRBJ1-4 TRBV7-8 CASSLAALNEKLFF TGTGCCAGCAGCTTAGCAGCATTGAATGAAAAACTGTTTTTT
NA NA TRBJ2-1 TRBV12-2 CASRLRDRGNEQFF TGTGCAAGTCGCTTAAGAGACAGGGGGAATGAGCAGTTCTTC
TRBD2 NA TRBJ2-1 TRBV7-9 CASSLPSGRGNEQFF TGTGCCAGCAGCTTACCCAGCGGGAGAGGGAATGAGCAGTTCTTC
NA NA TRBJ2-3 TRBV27 CASSPTPQTTHDTQYF TGTGCCAGCAGTCCTACACCCCAGACTACACACGATACGCAGTATTTT
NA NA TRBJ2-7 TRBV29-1 CSVGQGIFYEQYF TGCAGCGTTGGGCAGGGTATCTTCTACGAGCAGTACTTC
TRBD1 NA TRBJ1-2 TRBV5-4 CASSFAGGFMYGYTF TGTGCCAGCAGCTTTGCAGGGGGTTTTATGTATGGCTACACCTTC